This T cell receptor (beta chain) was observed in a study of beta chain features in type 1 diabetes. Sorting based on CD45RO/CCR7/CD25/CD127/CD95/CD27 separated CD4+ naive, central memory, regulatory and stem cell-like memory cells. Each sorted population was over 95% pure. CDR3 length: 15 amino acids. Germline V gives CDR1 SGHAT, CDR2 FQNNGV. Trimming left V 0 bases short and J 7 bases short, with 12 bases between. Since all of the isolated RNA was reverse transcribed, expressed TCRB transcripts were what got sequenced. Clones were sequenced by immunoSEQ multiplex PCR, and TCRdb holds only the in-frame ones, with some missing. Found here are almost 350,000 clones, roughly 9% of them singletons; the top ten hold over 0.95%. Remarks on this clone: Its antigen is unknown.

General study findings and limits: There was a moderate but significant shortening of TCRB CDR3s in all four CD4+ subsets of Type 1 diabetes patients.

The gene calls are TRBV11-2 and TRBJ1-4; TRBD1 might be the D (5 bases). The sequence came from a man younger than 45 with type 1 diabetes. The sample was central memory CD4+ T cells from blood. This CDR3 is CASSLDQGVSEKLFF. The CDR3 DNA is TGTGCCAGCAGCTTAGATCAGGGTGTGAGTGAAAAACTGTTTTTT.